This T cell receptor (beta chain) was sequenced in a study of cytomegalovirus exposure and HLA in healthy donors. The study, taken as a whole, reports: TCR beta V- and J-gene trimming was later associated with a missense DCLRE1C variant.

A few counts support this clone. Antigen: not known. The PCR employed 60 Vbeta primers together with 13 Jbeta primers. The table came from immunoSEQ multiplex PCR; TCRdb's copy has only in-frame clones and leaves some out. The sample includes approximately 140,000 clones, about four fifths of them seen just once. The TCR was taken from a middle-aged man in good health and CMV-seropositive. The sample consisted of PBMCs.

This CDR3 is CSVVTDSDYGYTF. The DNA of the CDR3 is TGCAGCGTCGTGACAGATTCAGACTATGGCTACACCTTC. The chain has TRBV29-1 and TRBJ1-2, with D maybe TRBD1 (5 bases). The V gene lost 6 bases and the J gene lost 3 bases, with 14 bases spanning the gap. CDR1 is SQVTM and CDR2 is ANQGSEA in the germline V gene. The length of the CDR3 is 13 residues.